This T cell receptor (beta chain) was sequenced for a study of blood T cell repertoires in COVID-19. For the study at large: Samples of COVID-19 (acute and convalescent) were obtained from the United States, Italy and Spain. In each case, the material was cDNA or gDNA derived from T cells, B-cell-depleted T cells, or PBMCs.

As originally analysed: Quantification of nucleated cells was approximated via reference gene primer amplification. Only in-frame clones appear in the TCRdb table, and some are missing; sequencing was by immunoSEQ multiplex PCR. That table gives V, J and clone size, and the DNA gave D and trimming. The data hold roughly 410,000 clones, with 80% to 90% observed a single time. From germline, CDR1 is SGHAT and CDR2 FQNNGV. The V end was cut by 5 bases, the J end by 7 bases, with 15 bases between. The CDR3 is 14 residues long. This TCR came from a woman aged 60 to 75 with COVID-19, enrolled during active disease. The sample consisted of peripheral blood. J is TRBJ2-1 and V is TRBV11-2; the D gene is possibly TRBD1 (5 bases). CDR3 in DNA: TGTGCCAGCAGCCAACCTCCGGACACGAATGAGCAGTTCTTC. It codes for CASSQPPDTNEQFF.